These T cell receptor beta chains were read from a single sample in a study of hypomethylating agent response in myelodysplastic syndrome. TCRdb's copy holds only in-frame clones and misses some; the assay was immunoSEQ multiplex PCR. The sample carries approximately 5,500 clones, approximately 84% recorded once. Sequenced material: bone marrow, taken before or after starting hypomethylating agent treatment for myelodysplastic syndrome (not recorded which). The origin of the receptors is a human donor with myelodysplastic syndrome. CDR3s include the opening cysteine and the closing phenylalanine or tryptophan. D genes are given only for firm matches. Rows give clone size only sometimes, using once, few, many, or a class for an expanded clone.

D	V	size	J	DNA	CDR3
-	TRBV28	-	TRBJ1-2	TGTGCCAGCAGTTTATTTAGGCAGGGACTCTATGGCTACACCTTC	CASSLFRQGLYGYTF
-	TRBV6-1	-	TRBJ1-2	TGTGCCACCTTAAAACTCGGGACCTTCTATGGCTACACCTTC	CATLKLGTFYGYTF
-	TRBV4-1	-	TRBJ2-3	TGCGCCAGCAGCCATACAGTAATGGGCACAGATACGCAGTATTTT	CASSHTVMGTDTQYF
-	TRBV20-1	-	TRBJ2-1	TGCAGTGCTCATGGGCCCGATGAGCAGTTCTTC	CSAHGPDEQFF
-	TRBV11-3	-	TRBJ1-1	TGTGCCAGCAGCTTACGGGCGTTGGGAGCTTTCTTT	CASSLRALGAFF
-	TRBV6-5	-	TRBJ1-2	TGTGCCAGCAGTGCCCCCGGACGGAACAACGGCTACACCTTC	CASSAPGRNNGYTF
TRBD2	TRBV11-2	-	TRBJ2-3	TGTGCCAGCAGCTTGATGACTAGCGGGGGGGCGGCAGATACGCAGTATTTT	CASSLMTSGGAADTQYF
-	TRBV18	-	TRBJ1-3	TGTGCCAGCTCACCTGACGGCAGGGGATCTGGAAACACCATATATTTT	CASSPDGRGSGNTIYF
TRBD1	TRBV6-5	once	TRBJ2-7	TGTGCCAGCAGTTACTCAGACAGGGGTCGGGACGAGCAGTACTTC	CASSYSDRGRDEQYF
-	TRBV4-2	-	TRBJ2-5	TGTGCCAGCAGCCAAGAGGGGTTAGTGGACTCGACCCAGTACTTC	CASSQEGLVDSTQYF